These 7 T cell receptor beta chains came from one sample sequenced in a study of T cell repertoires in aging, cancer and after chemotherapy. TCR beta rearrangements were amplified from peripheral blood genomic DNA. TRB rearrangements spanning V, D and J were amplified using mixed TRB-A/B primers. TCRdb analysed the multiplex PCR reads with MiXCR anew, one entry per CDR3 protein. The repertoire consists of about 13,000 distinct CDR3 sequences, with roughly a quarter occurring once and the leading ten covering roughly a tenth. Specimen: blood. The source is a human donor with a blood cancer.

In this sample, this clonotype turned up many times. V usage is TRBV15 and J usage is TRBJ1-1; D is unresolved. The CDR3 totals 13 residues. Germline loops: CDR1 LNHNV, CDR2 YYDKDF (reference sequence). V lost 4 bases and J 3 bases, leaving 9 bases between the germline ends. The CDR3 coding sequence is TGTGCCACCAGCACCGTAATGGACACTGAAGCTTTCTTT. It yields the protein CATSTVMDTEAFF. The whole variable domain, filled in from reference TRBV15 and TRBJ1-1, reads DAMVIQNPRYQVTQFGKPVTLSCSQTLNHNVMYWYQQKSSQAPKLLFHYYDKDFNNEADTPDNFQSRRPNTSFCFLDIRSPGLGDTAMYLCATSTVMDTEAFFGQGTRLTVV.

This clonotype was seen only a few times. V is TRBV27 and J is TRBJ1-1; tentatively, D is TRBD1 (5 bases). This CDR3 contains 14 residues. The germline V gene encodes CDR1 MNHEY and CDR2 SMNVEV (reference sequence). The V end lost 8 bases, the J end lost 5 bases, and 18 bases lay between the germline ends. CDR3 in amino acids: CASQPGQGLTEAFF. For the CDR3, the DNA is TGTGCCAGCCAACCGGGGCAGGGTCTTACTGAAGCTTTCTTT.

The V and J genes are TRBV12-3 or TRBV12-4 and TRBJ1-1; 8 bases fit TRBD1. This CDR3 region has 13 residues. V shed 6 bases, J shed 5 bases, and the junction held 5 bases outside the gene matches. The CDR3 spells CASRTGEITEAFF. DNA of the CDR3: TGTGCCAGCAGGACAGGGGAAATTACTGAAGCTTTCTTT.

This clonotype is categorized as medium-sized. The rearrangement joins TRBV29-1 to TRBJ1-4; tentative D call: TRBD1 (5 bases). Germline V CDR1 and CDR2: SQVTM, ANQGSEA. The CDR3 spans 13 residues. V lost 4 bases and J 7 bases, leaving 13 bases between the germline ends. CDR3 region: CSVGRGSGEKLFF. The DNA of the CDR3 is TGCAGCGTTGGGCGGGGGTCTGGTGAAAAACTGTTTTTT. Based on the CDR3 plus reference TRBV29-1 and TRBJ1-4, the full variable domain is SAVISQKPSRDICQRGTSLTIQCQVDSQVTMMFWYRQQPGQSLTLIATANQGSEATYESGFVIDKFPISRPNLTFSTLTVSNMSPEDSSIYLCSVGRGSGEKLFFGSGTQLSVL.

The chain employs TRBV12-3 or TRBV12-4 and TRBJ1-1; 7 positions match TRBD1. This CDR3 comprises 15 residues. V lost 5 bases to trimming and J lost 4 bases; unmatched junction nucleotides: 10. The DNA for the CDR3 is TGTGCCAGCAGTCATGACATTACAGGGGTCACTGAAGCTTTCTTT. Residues: CASSHDITGVTEAFF.

This clonotype was seen repeatedly, ten times or more. The rearrangement links TRBV29-1 to TRBJ2-1; 7 bases agree with TRBD2. Trimming removed 0 bases from V and 9 bases from J; junction bases left unmatched: 5. This CDR3 comprises 13 residues. The germline V gene encodes CDR1 SQVTM and CDR2 ANQGSEA. The CDR3 here is CSVEEGLVAEQFF. CDR3 nucleotides: TGCAGCGTTGAAGAAGGACTAGTCGCTGAGCAGTTCTTC.

The V call is TRBV20-1, the J call TRBJ2-4; D possibly corresponds to TRBD1 (5 bases). CDR3 length equals 14 residues. V was trimmed by 5 bases and J by 0 bases, leaving 11 bases between them. Germline V CDR1 and CDR2: DFQATT, SNEGSKA (reference sequence). The CDR3 DNA is TGCAGTGCTCCGGACACCCTAGCCAAAAACATTCAGTACTTC. It translates to CSAPDTLAKNIQYF.